Listed below are T cell receptor beta chains from one sample, sequenced in a study of response to subunit inactivated influenza vaccine. MiXCR was run by TCRdb on the RT-PCR reads, yielding one entry per CDR3 protein. The data show about 520,000 distinct CDR3 sequences, with about 10% seen just once and roughly 12% held by the top ten. The source material was PBMCs from blood, sampled more than 35 days after vaccination. The receptor source for this set is a man aged 50-59 years who received an inactivated influenza vaccine. The CDR3 runs from the conserved cysteine through the conserved F or W. The order of the fields is V gene, J gene, clone size, D gene, CDR3 length, CDR3 protein, CDR3 DNA. A D gene is named only where the DNA matches it firmly. Not all rows give a size; the values are once, few, many and, for expanded clones, a class.

V gene: TRBV5-1; J gene: TRBJ2-3; clone size: few; D gene: -; CDR3 length: 13; CDR3 protein: CASSLAQVDTQYF; CDR3 DNA: TGCGCCAGCAGCTTGGCCCAGGTGGATACGCAGTATTTT
V gene: TRBV11-1; J gene: TRBJ2-7; clone size: many; D gene: -; CDR3 length: 18; CDR3 protein: CASSLRVSPVASRHEQYF; CDR3 DNA: TGTGCCAGCAGCTTAAGGGTCAGTCCGGTTGCGTCTCGGCACGAGCAGTACTTC
V gene: TRBV29-1; J gene: TRBJ1-2; clone size: few; D gene: -; CDR3 length: 14; CDR3 protein: CSAETPGLNYGYTF; CDR3 DNA: TGCAGCGCTGAAACCCCGGGACTGAACTATGGCTACACCTTC
V gene: TRBV20-1; J gene: TRBJ1-5; clone size: -; D gene: -; CDR3 length: 14; CDR3 protein: CSATGTSIGQPQHF; CDR3 DNA: TGCAGTGCCACCGGGACATCAATTGGGCAGCCCCAGCATTTT
V gene: TRBV28; J gene: TRBJ2-7; clone size: many; D gene: -; CDR3 length: 13; CDR3 protein: CASSHSSSYEQYF; CDR3 DNA: TGTGCCAGCAGTCATTCCAGCTCCTACGAGCAGTACTTC
V gene: TRBV29-1; J gene: TRBJ2-7; clone size: many; D gene: -; CDR3 length: 11; CDR3 protein: CSVEQGNEQYF; CDR3 DNA: TGCAGCGTTGAACAGGGTAACGAGCAGTACTTC
V gene: TRBV12-3/TRBV12-4; J gene: TRBJ2-7; clone size: few; D gene: -; CDR3 length: 12; CDR3 protein: CASSLSAHEQYF; CDR3 DNA: TGTGCCAGCAGCCTCTCCGCCCACGAGCAGTACTTC
V gene: TRBV6-5; J gene: TRBJ2-1; clone size: few; D gene: -; CDR3 length: 18; CDR3 protein: CASSYGPPSPDFRNEQFF; CDR3 DNA: TGTGCCAGCAGTTACGGGCCCCCCTCTCCTGATTTTCGGAATGAGCAGTTCTTC
V gene: TRBV29-1; J gene: TRBJ2-5; clone size: -; D gene: -; CDR3 length: 14; CDR3 protein: CSVEVRGRRETQYF; CDR3 DNA: TGCAGCGTTGAAGTGAGGGGACGGAGGGAGACCCAGTACTTC
V gene: TRBV4-1; J gene: TRBJ1-2; clone size: many; D gene: TRBD1; CDR3 length: 16; CDR3 protein: CASSKRTGYPNYGYTF; CDR3 DNA: TGCGCCAGCAGCAAACGGACAGGGTACCCTAACTATGGCTACACCTTC
V gene: TRBV7-2; J gene: TRBJ2-7; clone size: -; D gene: -; CDR3 length: 17; CDR3 protein: CASSTSGWGSGSYEQYF; CDR3 DNA: TGTGCCAGCAGCACCAGCGGGTGGGGCTCGGGCTCCTACGAGCAGTACTTC
V gene: TRBV28; J gene: TRBJ2-1; clone size: -; D gene: -; CDR3 length: 15; CDR3 protein: CASSLLLVGYNEQFF; CDR3 DNA: TGTGCCAGCAGTTTATTACTAGTTGGGTACAATGAGCAGTTCTTC
V gene: TRBV12-3/TRBV12-4; J gene: TRBJ2-1; clone size: many; D gene: -; CDR3 length: 15; CDR3 protein: CASTTPGGSYNEQFF; CDR3 DNA: TGTGCCAGCACCACCCCCGGGGGTTCCTACAATGAGCAGTTCTTC
V gene: TRBV20-1; J gene: TRBJ2-3; clone size: few; D gene: -; CDR3 length: 14; CDR3 protein: CSARSGEGMDTQYF; CDR3 DNA: TGCAGTGCTAGGAGCGGAGAGGGGATGGATACGCAGTATTTT